Listed below are T cell receptor beta chains from one sample, sequenced in a study of T cells in localized non-small cell lung cancer. Some clones are missing from TCRdb's copy, which holds only in-frame ones; the method was immunoSEQ multiplex PCR. The sample consists of under 30,000 clones, 80% to 90% of them appearing once. The source material was peripheral blood, sampled before any cancer treatment. These receptors all come from a woman aged 35-75 years with stage I lung adenocarcinoma. Both conserved end residues are part of each CDR3. D genes are given only for firm matches. Size tells how often a clone was seen (once, few, many) or the class of an expanded clone, and some rows leave it out.

V	J	D	size	DNA	CDR3
TRBV2	TRBJ1-2	.	few	TGTGCCAGCAGTGAAAGAGTGGGAAACAGCGCCCAGGATGGCTACACCTTC	CASSERVGNSAQDGYTF
TRBV6-5	TRBJ1-6	TRBD1	once	TGTGCCAGCAGTTACCGACCGGGACAGTCCCCATCACCCCTCCACTTT	CASSYRPGQSPSPLHF
TRBV5-4	TRBJ2-3	.	.	TGTGCCAGCAGCTCCGATGTGGGGCAGTATTTT	CASSSDVGQYF
TRBV27	TRBJ1-1	.	.	TGTGCCAGCAGTCCGTTCAAAGGGGCTCCCACTGAAGCTTTCTTT	CASSPFKGAPTEAFF
TRBV12-5	TRBJ2-7	TRBD2	.	TGTGCTAGTGGTTTGATTCGGGATCGGGACTATCCCTACGAGCAGTACTTC	CASGLIRDRDYPYEQYF
TRBV5-1	TRBJ2-5	.	.	TGCGCCAGCGGCATGACTAATCAAGAGACCCAGTACTTC	CASGMTNQETQYF
TRBV6-4	TRBJ1-6	TRBD1	.	TGTGCCAGCAGAACGTCGGGACAGGATAATTCACCCCTCCACTTT	CASRTSGQDNSPLHF
TRBV7-9	TRBJ2-3	.	.	TGTGCCAGCAGCGGAGAGCGAGATACGCAGTATTTT	CASSGERDTQYF
TRBV5-5	TRBJ1-5	TRBD1	.	TGTGCCAGCAGGGCAGGGACAGGCTATCAGCCCCAGCATTTT	CASRAGTGYQPQHF
TRBV27	TRBJ2-1	.	.	TGTGCCAGCAGTTTCCGAGGGAACGGTGAGCAGTTCTTC	CASSFRGNGEQFF
TRBV5-1	TRBJ1-2	.	.	TGCGCCAGCAGCCGGGGGGCAGACGTTAACTATGGCTACACCTTC	CASSRGADVNYGYTF
TRBV19	TRBJ1-1	.	.	TGTGCCAGTAGTATTTCCAGGAACACTGAAGCTTTCTTT	CASSISRNTEAFF
TRBV29-1	TRBJ2-7	.	.	TGCAGCGTTGAATACGGGCGGTCCTACGAGCAGTACTTC	CSVEYGRSYEQYF
TRBV29-1	TRBJ2-1	TRBD2	few	TGCAGCGCGCGACTAGCGGGAGGAAACAATGAGCAGTTCTTC	CSARLAGGNNEQFF
TRBV4-1	TRBJ2-5	.	.	TGCGCCAGCAGCCCCGAGGCTAGCGCCAGGGAGACCCAGTACTTC	CASSPEASARETQYF
TRBV27	TRBJ2-7	.	.	TGTGCCAGCAGTTTGACAGGTTCCTCCTACGAGCAGTACTTC	CASSLTGSSYEQYF
TRBV19	TRBJ1-5	.	.	TGTGCCAGTAGTAAGAACAGCCGAAATCAGCCCCAGCATTTT	CASSKNSRNQPQHF
TRBV11-1	TRBJ2-3	TRBD2	.	TGTGCCAGCAGCTCCCAAGGACTAGCGGGGGGGCTATCGAATACGCAGTATTTT	CASSSQGLAGGLSNTQYF
TRBV6-5	TRBJ1-1	.	.	TGTGCCAGCAGTTCGGGGGGTTCCGTTTTCACTGAAGCTTTCTTT	CASSSGGSVFTEAFF
TRBV30	TRBJ2-5	.	.	TGTGCCTGGAGTGTACCGGCAGGAGCCCAGAACTTC	CAWSVPAGAQNF
TRBV19	TRBJ2-2	.	.	TGTGCCAGTAGTATGAGAGGGGCGAACACCGGGGAGCTGTTTTTT	CASSMRGANTGELFF
TRBV5-5	TRBJ2-7	.	.	TGTGCCAGCAGCTTCCGGGACACTCGTCACGAGCAGTACTTC	CASSFRDTRHEQYF